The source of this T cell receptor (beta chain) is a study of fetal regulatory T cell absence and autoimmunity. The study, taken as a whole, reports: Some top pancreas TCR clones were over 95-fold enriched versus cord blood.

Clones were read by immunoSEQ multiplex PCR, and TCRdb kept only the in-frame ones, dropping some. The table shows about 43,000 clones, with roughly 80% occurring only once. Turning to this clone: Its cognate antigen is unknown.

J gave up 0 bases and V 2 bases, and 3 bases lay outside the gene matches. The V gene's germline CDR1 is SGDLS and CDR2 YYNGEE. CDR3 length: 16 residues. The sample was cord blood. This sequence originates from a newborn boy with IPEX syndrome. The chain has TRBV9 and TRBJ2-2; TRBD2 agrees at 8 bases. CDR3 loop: CASSVSSGANTGELFF. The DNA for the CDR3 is TGTGCCAGCAGCGTTAGTAGCGGGGCGAACACCGGGGAGCTGTTTTTT.